This T cell receptor (beta chain) is drawn from a study of T cell repertoires in cytomegalovirus infection. Study-wide context: Indicated by public TCR beta signatures were CMV infection and matching HLA type.

Trimming took off 5 bases at V and 1 base at J, with 6 bases between the two ends. CDR3 length equals 14 residues. Germline V gene sequence: CDR1 LNHDA, CDR2 SQIVND (reference sequence). General observations from the study: Summed frequency of shared TCR beta families picked out CMV carriers who also had the relevant HLA. CMV-specific TCR beta clonotypes restricted by HLA-C were the ones dominating the ex vivo response.

MiXCR, run by TCRdb on the reads, gives a single entry per CDR3 protein. The sample holds 200,000 or so distinct CDR3 sequences, roughly a fifth seen once. The sample holds a few counts of this clonotype. Its specificity is not known. The chain carries TRBV19 and TRBJ1-6; D is uncertain. Input material: PBMCs. The sequence was obtained from a human donor in good health (CMV status not recorded). Some clones in this sample may be carry-over from other donors' samples. The CDR3 DNA reads as TGTGCCAGTAGTTCGACATCCTATAATTCACCCCTCCACTTT. Translating it yields CASSSTSYNSPLHF.